Each of the 13 T cell receptor beta chains below was sequenced from the same sample in a study of blood T cell repertoires in COVID-19. Profiling relied on immunoSEQ multiplex PCR, and the TCRdb table lists in-frame clones only, not all of them. The table has under 450,000 clones, approximately 93% seen once. The material sequenced was PBMCs or T cells enriched from blood (not recorded which). These receptors were collected from a woman aged 40-49 years who had been exposed to COVID-19.

The rearrangement joins TRBV9 to TRBJ1-2; 7 bases match TRBD1. V was pared by 3 bases and J by 2 bases, with 10 bases of the junction left unmatched. Germline V gene sequence: CDR1 SGDLS, CDR2 YYNGEE. CDR3 length equals 16 residues. The chain's CDR3 is CASSGGQFNVNYGYTF. CDR3 DNA: TGTGCCAGCAGCGGGGGACAGTTCAACGTAAACTATGGCTACACCTTC. The whole variable domain, remainder taken from reference TRBV9 and TRBJ1-2, is DSGVTQTPKHLITATGQRVTLRCSPRSGDLSVYWYQQSLDQGLQFLIQYYNGEERAKGNILERFSAQQFPDLHSELNLSSLELGDSALYFCASSGGQFNVNYGYTFGSGTRLTVV.

This chain links TRBV21-1 with TRBJ2-7; no DNA check was done on the table's D call, TRBD2. TRBV21-1 is a recognized pseudogene. CDR3 length: 15 residues. The CDR3 nucleotides read TGTGCCAGCAGCAGGGTGACTAGCGTACAATACGAGCAGTACTTC. This codes for CASSRVTSVQYEQYF.

This rearrangement joins TRBV5-6 to TRBJ1-2; 7 bases fit TRBD1. Per germline, CDR1 SGHDT and CDR2 YYEEEE. This CDR3 spans 15 amino acids. Trimming took 1 base from V and 0 from J; bases not matched to a gene: 3. The CDR3 DNA is TGTGCCAGCAGCTTGTTGGGACAGTCTAACTATGGCTACACCTTC. This encodes CASSLLGQSNYGYTF.

The chain is built from TRBV7-3 and TRBJ2-1; 7 bases are shared with TRBD1. Per germline, CDR1 SGHTA and CDR2 FQGTGA. Losses at the gene ends were 2 bases for V and 7 bases for J; bases not matched to a gene: 5. This CDR3 is 14 amino acids long. The CDR3 loop is CASSLGGQWNEQFF. The CDR3 DNA is TGTGCCAGCAGCTTAGGGGGACAGTGGAATGAGCAGTTCTTC.

J is TRBJ2-1 and V is TRBV5-1; the D gene is possibly TRBD1 (6 bases). V lost 6 bases to trimming and J lost 2 bases, with 15 bases between them. This CDR3 comprises 15 residues. In germline, CDR1 is SGHRS, CDR2 YFSETQ. Here the CDR3 reads CASTSGQGTYNEQFF. The DNA for the CDR3 is TGCGCCAGCACTTCTGGGCAGGGGACCTACAATGAGCAGTTCTTC. The full variable domain, its missing parts supplied by reference TRBV5-1 and TRBJ2-1, is KAGVTQTPRYLIKTRGQQVTLSCSPISGHRSVSWYQQTPGQGLQFLFEYFSETQRNKGNFPGRFSGRQFSNSRSEMNVSTLELGDSALYLCASTSGQGTYNEQFFGPGTRLTVL.

A remark on this clone: Other DNA variants within this sample encode the same CDR3. The chain employs TRBV5-1 and TRBJ2-5; 9 positions agree with TRBD1. The CDR3 runs 14 residues. The V gene's germline CDR1 is SGHRS and CDR2 YFSETQ. V gave up 0 bases and J gave up 5 bases; unmatched junction bases: 2. The CDR3 nucleotides read TGCGCCAGCAGCTTGGGGACAGGGGAGGAGACCCAGTACTTC. Translating it yields CASSLGTGEETQYF.

The V gene is TRBV19, the J gene TRBJ2-6, with D perhaps TRBD2 (5 bases). This CDR3 spans 16 amino acids. Germline CDR1 and CDR2: LNHDA and SQIVND (reference sequence). Trimming removed 2 bases from V and 0 bases from J, with 8 bases in between. The CDR3 loop is CASSIHRGSGANVLTF. Written as DNA, the CDR3 is TGTGCCAGTAGTATACATCGGGGCTCTGGGGCCAACGTCCTGACTTTC.

The chain couples TRBV20-1 to TRBJ2-1, with a possible D match to TRBD2 (6 bases). The germline gives CDR1 DFQATT, CDR2 SNEGSKA (reference sequence). V shed 3 bases and J shed 6 bases, with 18 bases lying between them. The CDR3 spans 15 residues. The chain's CDR3 is CSASSGTSKPNEQFF. DNA of the CDR3: TGCAGTGCTAGTTCCGGAACTAGCAAACCCAATGAGCAGTTCTTC.

The rearrangement uses TRBV19 and TRBJ2-1; 9 bases align to TRBD2. The CDR3 runs to 15 residues. Germline V gene sequence: CDR1 LNHDA, CDR2 SQIVND (reference sequence). The V gene end was trimmed by 2 bases and the J gene end by 4 bases; junction bases not matched to a gene: 3. The CDR3 loop reads CASSIRLAVYNEQFF. The CDR3 DNA is TGTGCCAGTAGTATACGACTAGCGGTTTACAATGAGCAGTTCTTC.

The V call is TRBV15, the J call TRBJ2-2; 14 bases line up with TRBD2. This CDR3 is 16 amino acids long. Germline assignment: CDR1 LNHNV and CDR2 YYDKDF (reference sequence). J was trimmed by 7 bases and V by 6 bases; bases with no gene match: 7. CDR3 sequence: CATSTGLAGVGGELFF. The CDR3 DNA reads as TGTGCCACCAGTACGGGACTAGCGGGAGTGGGCGGGGAGCTGTTTTTT.

This clone appeared a single time. This chain connects TRBV19 to TRBJ1-3; no definite D call. CDR3 size: 16 residues. Between the trimmed V and J ends, which lost 7 bases and 0 bases, there was a span of 16 bases. Germline CDR1 LNHDA, CDR2 SQIVND (reference sequence). For the CDR3, the DNA is TGTGCCAGTACGCGGGCCAGTCGATACTCTGGAAACACCATATATTTT. This sequence encodes CASTRASRYSGNTIYF.

The chain uses TRBV18 and TRBJ1-6; 7 positions agree with TRBD1. This CDR3 has 15 residues. CDR1 is KGHSH and CDR2 is LQKENI in the germline V gene. V lost 6 bases, J lost 5 bases, and 7 bases stayed unmatched. The chain's CDR3 is CASSSTGTDNSPLHF. DNA of the CDR3: TGTGCCAGCTCGTCAACCGGGACAGATAATTCACCCCTCCACTTT.

The V call is TRBV7-6, the J call TRBJ1-3; D is undetermined. Trimming shortened V by 1 base and J by 4 bases, and 8 bases separated the two germline ends. Per germline, CDR1 SGHVS and CDR2 FNYEAQ. The length of the CDR3 is 14 residues. In DNA form, the CDR3 reads TGTGCCAGCAGCTTAGGAACTATGGGAAACACCATATATTTT. Residues: CASSLGTMGNTIYF. The whole variable domain, filled in from reference TRBV7-6 and TRBJ1-3, reads GAGVSQSPRYKVTKRGQDVALRCDPISGHVSLYWYRQALGQGPEFLTYFNYEAQQDKSGLPNDRFSAERPEGSISTLTIQRTEQRDSAMYRCASSLGTMGNTIYFGEGSWLTVV.